Sequencing of this TCR beta chain was carried out in a study of neurological immune-mediated disorders (dated by TCRdb to about 2019). Study-level background: Using UMI-based sequencing, the study compared peripheral blood TCR-beta repertoires from patients with HTLV-I-associated myelopathy (HAM/TSP), patients with multiple sclerosis, and healthy controls. The approximately 96 TCR-beta libraries covered PBMC samples along with longitudinal samples, technical triplicates, and paired sorted CD4+ and CD8+ T-cell subsets. The cohort comprised 60 to 75 subjects: some 15 HAM/TSP patients, 34 multiple sclerosis patients and about 20 healthy controls.

Study-wide findings and limitations: No identical CDR3 amino acid sequences were found to be shared among expanded clones across subjects, suggesting that TCR-beta repertoires were private in all groups. TCR clonal expansion was highest in HAM/TSP patients and lowest in MS patients, with MS patients falling below even healthy controls.

This clonotype has ten or more counts. Its antigen is still unknown. Within one base of it there is no much larger clone, and no base qualities were kept. CDR1 SGHTA and CDR2 FQGNSA are derived from the germline V gene. Relative to germline, V is missing 8 bases and J is missing 5 bases, with 13 bases of the junction outside any gene match. The CDR3, from cysteine to phenylalanine, totals 15 residues. Only the CDR3 region is kept as DNA, spanning 45 bases read in frame from base 1. To synthesize cDNA, template-switch 5'RACE was performed with a primer carrying a 10-nucleotide random unique molecular identifier so that each TCR transcript was tagged. Every sequencing run yielded over 160 million TCR-beta sequences covering 15-18 subjects. The RNeasy kit was used for extraction of total RNA. Using the KAPA Real-time Library Amplification kit, TCR-beta VDJ regions were amplified with primers for the TCR constant region and the 5'RACE anchor. A first PCR added sample indexes and Illumina adaptors, after which a second PCR increased the library yield. After purification with Ampure beads, the TCR product of roughly 650 bp was size-selected on a 2% E-gel SizeSelection system. Before pooling, libraries had their quality checked on a Bioanalyzer, their concentration measured with Qubit, and their quantity determined with the Kapa Library Quantification kit. Paired-end 2 x 150 bp sequencing of the libraries was performed on an Illumina HiSeq 2500. To increase sequence diversity, about 25-31% phiX was spiked into each library pool. The authors' analysis ran thus. Quality-filtered reads were processed with the UMI-based MiGEC pipeline, which removed over 75% of raw TCR sequences during error correction. IMGT germline references were used for alignment of VDJ genes, and clonotypes were defined by a unique CDR3 amino acid sequence together with V-J genes. VDJtools evaluated clonal expansion, Shannon diversity and CDR3 relatedness (CalcPairwiseDistances, ClusterSamples); CLCbio workbench built phylogenetic trees. A clone was classed as expanded if it had 8 or more unique UMIs, a cutoff based on coefficient-of-variation modelling across technical triplicates. The public reads were reanalyzed by TCRdb: fastp trimming at Q25, MiXCR alignment, in-frame beta chains only. Identical CDR3 protein sequences are pooled into one entry, listed with their most common genes and DNA. TCRdb, rather than the study authors, made the V and J calls. A total of just over 30,000 distinct CDR3 sequences appear in this sample, approximately 5% of them only once. The ten largest account for around 2% of the sample.

Healthy controls were blood bank volunteers in Maryland, USA. For the sorted-subset TCR libraries, the starting material was around 1 million sorted CD4+ or CD8+ T cells. Peripheral blood was subjected to Ficoll-Hypaque density gradient centrifugation to isolate PBMCs, which were then cryopreserved in liquid nitrogen. Paired sorted CD4+ and CD8+ subsets came from healthy controls, HAM/TSP patients and MS patients. This clonotype was obtained from a woman between 45 and 60 years old in good health. The sample was CD4+ T cells from blood. In this chain, TRBV7-2 is recombined with TRBJ2-7; 9 middle bases align to TRBD2. The sequenced DNA is TGTGCCAGCGGCGCCCTTGTAGCGGGAGTCAACGAGCAGTACTTC. Protein translation: CASGALVAGVNEQYF.